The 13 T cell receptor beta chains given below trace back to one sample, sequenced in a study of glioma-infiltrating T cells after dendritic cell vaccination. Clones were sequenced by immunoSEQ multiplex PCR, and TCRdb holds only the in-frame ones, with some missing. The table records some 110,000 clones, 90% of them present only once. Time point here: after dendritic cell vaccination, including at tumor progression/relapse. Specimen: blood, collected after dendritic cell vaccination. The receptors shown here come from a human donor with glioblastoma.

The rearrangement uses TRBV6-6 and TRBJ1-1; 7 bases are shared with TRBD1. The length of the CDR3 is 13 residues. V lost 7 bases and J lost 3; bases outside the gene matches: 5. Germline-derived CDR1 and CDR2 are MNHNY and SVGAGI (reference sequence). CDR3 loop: CASIGTVDTEAFF. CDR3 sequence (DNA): TGTGCCAGCATCGGGACAGTAGACACTGAAGCTTTCTTT.

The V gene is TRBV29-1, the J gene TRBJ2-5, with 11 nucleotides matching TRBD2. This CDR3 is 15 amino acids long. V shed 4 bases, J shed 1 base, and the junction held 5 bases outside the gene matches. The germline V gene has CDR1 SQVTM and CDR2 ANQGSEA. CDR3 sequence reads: CSVVLLAGGQETQYF. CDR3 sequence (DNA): TGCAGCGTTGTTTTGCTAGCGGGGGGCCAAGAGACCCAGTACTTC.

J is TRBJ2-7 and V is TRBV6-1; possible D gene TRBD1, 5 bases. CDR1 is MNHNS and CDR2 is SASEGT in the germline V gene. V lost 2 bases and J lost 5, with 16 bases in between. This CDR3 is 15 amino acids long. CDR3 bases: TGTGCCAGCAGTGAAACGGGCTCAGGGCATGACGAGCAGTACTTC. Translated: CASSETGSGHDEQYF.

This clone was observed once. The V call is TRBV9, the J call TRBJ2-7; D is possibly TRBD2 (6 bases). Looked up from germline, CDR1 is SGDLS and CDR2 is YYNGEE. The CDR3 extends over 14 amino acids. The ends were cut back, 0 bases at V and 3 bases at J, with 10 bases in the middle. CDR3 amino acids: CASSVGDSYYEQYF. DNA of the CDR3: TGTGCCAGCAGCGTAGGGGACTCTTACTACGAGCAGTACTTC.

CDR3: CAWSVAGGGQPQHF. DNA for the CDR3: TGTGCCTGGAGTGTGGCAGGGGGCGGCCAGCCCCAGCATTTT. V usage is TRBV30 and J usage is TRBJ1-5, with 8 positions matching TRBD1. This CDR3 is 14 amino acids long. The germline V gene has CDR1 GTSNPN and CDR2 SVGIG (reference sequence). The V and J ends lost 0 bases and 7 bases, in that order; junction bases with no gene match: 5. The variable domain in full, completed from reference TRBV30 and TRBJ1-5, reads SQTIHQWPATLVQPVGSPLSLECTVEGTSNPNLYWYRQAAGRGLQLLFYSVGIGQISSEVPQNLSASRPQDRQFILSSKKLLLSDSGFYLCAWSVAGGGQPQHFGDGTRLSIL.

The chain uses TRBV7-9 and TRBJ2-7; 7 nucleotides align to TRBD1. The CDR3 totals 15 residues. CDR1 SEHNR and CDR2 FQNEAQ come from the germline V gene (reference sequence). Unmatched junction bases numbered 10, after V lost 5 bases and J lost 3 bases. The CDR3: CASSTSETGHYEQYF. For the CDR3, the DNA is TGTGCCAGCAGCACGTCCGAGACAGGGCACTACGAGCAGTACTTC.

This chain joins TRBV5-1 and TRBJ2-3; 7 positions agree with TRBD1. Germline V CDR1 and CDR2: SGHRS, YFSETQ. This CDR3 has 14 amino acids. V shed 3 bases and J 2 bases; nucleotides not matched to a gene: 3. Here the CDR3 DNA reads TGCGCCAGCAGCTCAGGACAGGCCACAGATACGCAGTATTTT. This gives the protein CASSSGQATDTQYF.

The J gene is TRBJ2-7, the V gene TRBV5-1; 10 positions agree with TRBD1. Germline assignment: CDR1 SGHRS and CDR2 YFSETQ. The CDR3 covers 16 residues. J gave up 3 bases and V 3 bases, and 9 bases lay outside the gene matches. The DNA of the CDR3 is TGCGCCAGCAGCTCGCGGACAGGGGGGTCTCTCTACGAGCAGTACTTC. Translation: CASSSRTGGSLYEQYF.

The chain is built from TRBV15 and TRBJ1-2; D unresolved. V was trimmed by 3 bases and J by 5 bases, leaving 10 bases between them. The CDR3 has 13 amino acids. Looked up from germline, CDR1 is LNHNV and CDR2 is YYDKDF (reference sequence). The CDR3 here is CATSSAVGYGYTF. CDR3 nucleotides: TGTGCCACCAGCAGCGCCGTCGGGTATGGCTACACCTTC. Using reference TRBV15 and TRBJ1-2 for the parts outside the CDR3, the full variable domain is DAMVIQNPRYQVTQFGKPVTLSCSQTLNHNVMYWYQQKSSQAPKLLFHYYDKDFNNEADTPDNFQSRRPNTSFCFLDIRSPGLGDTAMYLCATSSAVGYGYTFGSGTRLTVV.

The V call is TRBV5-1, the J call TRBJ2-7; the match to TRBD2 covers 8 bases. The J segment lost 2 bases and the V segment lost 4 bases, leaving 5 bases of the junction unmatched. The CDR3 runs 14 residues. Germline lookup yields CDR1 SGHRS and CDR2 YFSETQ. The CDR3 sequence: CASSGAGGTYEQYF. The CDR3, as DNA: TGCGCCAGCAGCGGCGCGGGGGGCACCTACGAGCAGTACTTC.

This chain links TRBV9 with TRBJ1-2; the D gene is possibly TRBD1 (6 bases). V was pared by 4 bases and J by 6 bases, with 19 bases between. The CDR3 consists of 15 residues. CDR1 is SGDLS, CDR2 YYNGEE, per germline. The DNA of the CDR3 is TGTGCCAGCAGCACCGACCCTACAGGGACCCATGGCTACACCTTC. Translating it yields CASSTDPTGTHGYTF. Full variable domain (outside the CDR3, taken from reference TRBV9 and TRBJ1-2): DSGVTQTPKHLITATGQRVTLRCSPRSGDLSVYWYQQSLDQGLQFLIQYYNGEERAKGNILERFSAQQFPDLHSELNLSSLELGDSALYFCASSTDPTGTHGYTFGSGTRLTVV.

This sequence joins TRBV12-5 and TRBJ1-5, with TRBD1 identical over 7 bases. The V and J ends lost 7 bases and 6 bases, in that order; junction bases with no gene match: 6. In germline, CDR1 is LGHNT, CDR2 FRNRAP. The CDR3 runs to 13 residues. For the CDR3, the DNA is TGTGCTAGTGCCAGGGGGGTCGTTCAGCCCCAGCATTTT. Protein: CASARGVVQPQHF.

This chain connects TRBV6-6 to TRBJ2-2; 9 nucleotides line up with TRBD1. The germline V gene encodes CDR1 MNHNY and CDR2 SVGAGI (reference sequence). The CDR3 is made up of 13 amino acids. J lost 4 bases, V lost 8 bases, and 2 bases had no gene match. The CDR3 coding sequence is TGTGCCAGCGGGACAGGGCCCACCGGGGAGCTGTTTTTT. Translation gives CASGTGPTGELFF.